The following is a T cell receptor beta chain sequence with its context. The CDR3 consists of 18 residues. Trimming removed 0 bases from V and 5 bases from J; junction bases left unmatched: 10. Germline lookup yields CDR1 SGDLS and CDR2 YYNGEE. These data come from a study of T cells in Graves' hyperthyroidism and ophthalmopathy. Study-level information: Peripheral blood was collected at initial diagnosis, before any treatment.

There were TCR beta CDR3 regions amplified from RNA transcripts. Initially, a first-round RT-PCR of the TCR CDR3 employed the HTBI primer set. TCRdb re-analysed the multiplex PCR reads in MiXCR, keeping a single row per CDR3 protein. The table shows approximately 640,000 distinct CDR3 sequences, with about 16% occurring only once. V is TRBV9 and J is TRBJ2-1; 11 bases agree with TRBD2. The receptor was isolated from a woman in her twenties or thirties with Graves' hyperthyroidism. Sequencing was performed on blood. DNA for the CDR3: TGTGCCAGCAGCGTAGAAACTAGCGGGAGTAAAAACCACAATGAGCAGTTCTTC. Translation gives CASSVETSGSKNHNEQFF. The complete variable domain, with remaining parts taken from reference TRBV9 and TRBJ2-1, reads DSGVTQTPKHLITATGQRVTLRCSPRSGDLSVYWYQQSLDQGLQFLIQYYNGEERAKGNILERFSAQQFPDLHSELNLSSLELGDSALYFCASSVETSGSKNHNEQFFGPGTRLTVL.